The T cell receptor (beta chain) under discussion was sequenced for a study of blood T cell repertoires in COVID-19. This CDR3 spans 14 amino acids. The germline V gene has CDR1 SGHRS and CDR2 YFSETQ. Trimming shortened V by 5 bases and J by 0 bases, and 10 bases separated the two germline ends. TCRdb keeps only in-frame clones here, not all; method: immunoSEQ multiplex PCR. Of fewer than 250,000 clones listed, around four fifths were seen once; the top ten hold over 5.5%. Source material: peripheral blood. The chain couples TRBV5-1 to TRBJ2-3; TRBD2 is a possible D gene (5 bases). The TCR was taken from a woman aged 60 to 75 with active or convalescent COVID-19. The CDR3 loop is CASRAEPSTDTQYF. DNA of the CDR3: TGCGCCAGCAGAGCGGAACCTAGCACAGATACGCAGTATTTT.